This T cell receptor (beta chain) was sequenced in a study of blood T cells in healthy people across ages. Turning to the study itself: Template switching captured about one barcoded beta molecule per two T cells. Whole-study findings and limits: Compared with aged donors, long-lived donors showed fewer expanded clones, suggesting selection. Older age coincided with a roughly linear decline in TCR beta diversity per million T cells.

Trimming took 5 bases from V and 9 from J, leaving 12 bases between them. There are 12 residues in the CDR3. Germline CDR1 reads SEHNR; CDR2 reads FQNEAQ (reference sequence). Each donor was a healthy Caucasian individual from Russia, aged roughly 6 to 95. Concerning this clonotype itself: The antigen remains undetermined.

Through a sample-barcoded 5' primer and a J-beta primer mix, a second PCR was run for roughly 6 to 11 cycles. Using its own MiXCR run on the 5' RACE reads, TCRdb lists one record per CDR3 protein. There are hundreds of thousands of distinct CDR3 sequences in the sample; roughly three fifths occur only once, and more than 25% lies in the top ten. The V gene is TRBV7-9, the J gene TRBJ2-3, with a weak D call TRBD2 (6 bases). The sequencing sample was made of blood. The receptor was isolated from a man aged 40-50 years in good health. Here the CDR3 reads CASSASAGTQYF. The DNA for the CDR3 is TGTGCCAGCAGCGCTAGCGCAGGGACGCAGTATTTT. The whole variable domain, filled in from reference TRBV7-9 and TRBJ2-3, reads DTGVSQNPRHKITKRGQNVTFRCDPISEHNRLYWYRQTLGQGPEFLTYFQNEAQLEKSRLLSDRFSAERPKGSFSTLEIQRTEQGDSAMYLCASSASAGTQYFGPGTRLTVL.